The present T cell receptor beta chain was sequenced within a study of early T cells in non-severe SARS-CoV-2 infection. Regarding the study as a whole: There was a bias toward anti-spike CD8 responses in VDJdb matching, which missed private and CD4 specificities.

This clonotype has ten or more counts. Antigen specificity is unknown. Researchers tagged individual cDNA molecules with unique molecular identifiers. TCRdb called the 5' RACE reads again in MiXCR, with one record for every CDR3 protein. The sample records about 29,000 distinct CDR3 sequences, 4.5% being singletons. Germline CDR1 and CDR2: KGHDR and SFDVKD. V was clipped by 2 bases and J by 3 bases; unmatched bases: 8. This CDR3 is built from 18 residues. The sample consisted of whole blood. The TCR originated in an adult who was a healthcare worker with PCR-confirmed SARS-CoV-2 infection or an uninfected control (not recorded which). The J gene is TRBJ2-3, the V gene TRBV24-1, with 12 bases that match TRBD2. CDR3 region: CATSDSLLTSGRTDTQYF. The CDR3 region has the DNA TGTGCCACCAGTGATTCCCTCCTGACTAGCGGGAGAACAGATACGCAGTATTTT.